This T cell receptor (beta chain) derives from a study of CD8 T cells in Susac syndrome (dated by TCRdb to 2018 to 2020). About the investigation overall: Repertoire sequencing was used to test whether CD8+ T cell activation and differentiation in Susac syndrome was antigen driven. The clonality of the CD8+ T cell repertoire was compared across over 10 healthy donors, around 14 Susac syndrome patients and about 15 multiple sclerosis patients. The full study reports these points: The study acknowledged that relatively few individuals were included in the TCR sequencing and HLA analysis.

CDR1 and CDR2, per the germline V gene, are LGHNA and YNFKEQ. The V end loses 0 bases and the J end loses 5 bases, and a stretch of 15 bases separates them. Inclusive of the bounding cysteine and phenylalanine, the CDR3 is 16 residues long. The retained sequence is limited to the CDR3, 48 bases, with the frame set at the first base. RNA was extracted using the RNeasy kit, and roughly 0.45 to 1 microgram was reverse transcribed with random hexamers. TCR beta CDR3 regions were amplified with the immunoSEQ multiplex PCR assay covering 54 Vbeta and 13 Jbeta segments. Bias from PCR amplification was corrected by using a synthetic template baseline for primer optimization and for computational correction. In the authors' own workflow: Reads were annotated to V, D and J genes according to IMGT and were analyzed with immunoSEQ Analyzer, with only productive sequences retained. Clonality was computed as one minus Shannon entropy normalized by log2 of the number of productive unique sequences. For each patient and control, public and private clones were evaluated within the 100 most prevalent clones. A clone was defined as Susac-specific if it was absent from the healthy and MS cohorts, from approximately 980 published viral clones and from other ImmuneACCESS disease sequences. TCRdb took the public reads, trimmed them with fastp at Q25, ran MiXCR for clone calling and kept in-frame beta chains. Each entry is one CDR3 protein sequence, shown with its most common DNA and genes. What appears here as the V and J calls and clone size reflects TCRdb's work, not the paper's. The sample table contains around 140,000 distinct CDR3 sequences; only one count was recorded for over 75% of them. Roughly 0.48% of the sample comes from the top ten.

High-throughput TCR beta sequencing profiled peripheral blood CD8+ and CD4+ T cells from healthy donors, Susac syndrome patients and multiple sclerosis patients. The multiple sclerosis controls were treatment-naive patients whose relapsing-remitting disease, either stable or active, fulfilled the revised McDonald criteria. Bulk CD8+ and CD4+ T cells were purified by magnetic negative isolation, while CD8+ TEMRA cells were enriched using FACS. Blood was collected in EDTA tubes and processed within 24 hours, with PBMCs isolated through density gradient centrifugation. PBMCs intended for TCR sequencing were frozen in liquid nitrogen and were later thawed in a 37 degrees C water bath. A purity of at least 90% was achieved for sorted or isolated CD4+, CD8+ and CD8+ TEMRA cells. Notes on this clonotype: What antigen it recognizes has not been identified. No base quality values were provided; no much bigger clone lies one nucleotide off.

This receptor was obtained from a human donor with multiple sclerosis. The sample was CD8+ T cells from PBMCs. The chain is encoded by TRBV4-2 joined to TRBJ2-3; the D gene may be TRBD1 or TRBD2, since each aligns over 5 bases. For the CDR3, the sequence is CASSQDRGKGGDTQYF. In nucleotides, the sequence is TGTGCCAGCAGCCAAGATAGGGGTAAAGGAGGAGATACGCAGTATTTT.